The TCR beta chain under discussion was sequenced for a study of tumor-infiltrating lymphocytes in oesophageal squamous cell carcinoma. Germline V lookup: CDR1 SGHVS, CDR2 FNYEAQ. The CDR3 is 14 amino acids long, termini counted. A note on this clonotype: The conserved phenylalanine or tryptophan normally closing the CDR3 is absent here, so this likely arose from a read error. The DNA is left out, because the CDR3 cannot be placed on it with certainty; the CDR3 is given as TCRdb lists it.

One entry per CDR3 protein, called by TCRdb with MiXCR from the reads. The profile shows roughly 11,000 distinct CDR3 sequences, around 56% of them singletons. The receptor's source is a female donor with esophageal squamous cell carcinoma. The V call is TRBV7-6, the J call TRBJ2-5; TRBD1 is the table's D call, not checked against the DNA. The sequencing input was blood. CDR3 loop: CASSLRQGEQYFGN.